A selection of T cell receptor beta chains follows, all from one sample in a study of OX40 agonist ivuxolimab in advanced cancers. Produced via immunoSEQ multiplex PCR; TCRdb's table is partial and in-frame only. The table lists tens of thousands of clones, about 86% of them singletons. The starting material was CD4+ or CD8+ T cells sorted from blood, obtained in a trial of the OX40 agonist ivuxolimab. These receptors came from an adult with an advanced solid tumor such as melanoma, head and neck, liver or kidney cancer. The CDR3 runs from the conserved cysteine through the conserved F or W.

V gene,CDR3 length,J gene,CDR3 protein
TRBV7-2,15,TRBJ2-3,CASSPTVIRTDTQYF
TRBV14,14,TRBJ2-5,CASSHLAGQETQYF
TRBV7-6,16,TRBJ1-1,CASSDAGTGLNTEAFF
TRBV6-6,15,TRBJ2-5,CASRGREGGQETQYF
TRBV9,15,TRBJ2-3,CASGAQGTSADTQYF
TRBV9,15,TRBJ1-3,CASSSGQLSGNTIYF
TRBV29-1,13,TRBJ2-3,CSVGRGQRDTQYF
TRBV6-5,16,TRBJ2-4,CASSYSRGLTKNIQYF
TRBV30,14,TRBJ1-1,CAWSRRLRNTEAFF
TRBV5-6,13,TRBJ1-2,CASSNGGSSGYTF
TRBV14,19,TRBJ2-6,CASSQDVGTSDSGANVLTF
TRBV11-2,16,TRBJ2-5,CASSGMTGGRQETQYF
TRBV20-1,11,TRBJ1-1,CSVTTGPEAFF
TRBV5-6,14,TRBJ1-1,CASSLPGGALEAFF
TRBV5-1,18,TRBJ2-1,CASSSLPRVPSSYNEQFF
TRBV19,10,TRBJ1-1,CASSSGEAFF
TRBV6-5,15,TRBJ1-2,CASSRNDRGPYGYTF
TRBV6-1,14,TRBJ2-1,CASSRNLQYNEQFF
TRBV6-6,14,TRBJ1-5,CASSGNGASQPQHF
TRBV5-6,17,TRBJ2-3,CASSLELAGINQDTQYF
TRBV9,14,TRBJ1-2,CASSVAQRGYGYTF
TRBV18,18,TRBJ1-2,CASSATPDRGPLMGGYTF
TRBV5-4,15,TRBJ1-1,CASSLMGRRTAEAFF
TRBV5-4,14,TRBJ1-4,CASSAGGSDEKLFF
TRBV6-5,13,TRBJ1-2,CASSTGTGYGYTF
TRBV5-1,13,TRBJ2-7,CASRSVAGREQYF
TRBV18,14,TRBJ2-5,CASSPPYTQETQYF
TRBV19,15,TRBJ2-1,CASSPILSSYNEQFF
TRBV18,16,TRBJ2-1,CASSPADTNRYNEQFF
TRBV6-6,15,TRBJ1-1,CASSYVGWGNTEAFF
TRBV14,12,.,CASSWSMYEQYF
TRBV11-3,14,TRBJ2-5,CASSSRRAAGTQYF
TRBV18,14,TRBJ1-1,CASSPPSQNTEAFF
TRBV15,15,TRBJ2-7,CATSRGGSTRYEQYF
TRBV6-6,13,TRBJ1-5,CASSYRTNQPQHF
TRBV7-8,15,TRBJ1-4,CASSLVGQANEKLFF
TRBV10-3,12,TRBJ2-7,CAIRGGSYEQYF
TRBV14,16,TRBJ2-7,CASSQAVGLGPVEQYF
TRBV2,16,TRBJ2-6,CASSTMHHTGANVLTF
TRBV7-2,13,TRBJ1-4,CASSLGPNEKLFF
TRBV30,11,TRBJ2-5,CAWRMGGGQYF